What follows are 27 T cell receptor beta chains derived from one specimen sequenced in a study of CD8 T cells in Susac syndrome. With random hexamers, reverse transcription was performed on about 0.5 to 1 ug of RNA. One entry per CDR3 protein, called by TCRdb with MiXCR from the immunoSEQ multiplex PCR reads. The sample yields about 150,000 distinct CDR3 sequences, roughly 95% seen once. The sequenced sample consisted of CD4+ T cells from PBMCs. These TCRs come from a human donor with Susac syndrome.

The chain is built from TRBV12-3 or TRBV12-4 and TRBJ1-2, with 11 nucleotides matching TRBD1. Unmatched junction bases numbered 3, after V lost 5 bases and J lost 7 bases. The CDR3 runs 13 residues. The CDR3 protein is CASSTGQGGGYTF. CDR3 bases: TGTGCCAGCAGTACGGGACAGGGGGGTGGCTACACCTTC.

This chain links TRBV27 with TRBJ2-7; TRBD1 matches at 9 bases. This CDR3 comprises 14 residues. Per germline, CDR1 MNHEY and CDR2 SMNVEV (reference sequence). Unmatched junction bases numbered 7, after V lost 3 bases and J lost 7 bases. The CDR3 is CASSFETGGEEQYF. CDR3 in DNA: TGTGCCAGCAGTTTCGAGACAGGGGGTGAGGAGCAGTACTTC.

The chain recombines TRBV4-2 with TRBJ2-5; 9 bases are shared with TRBD2. Germline loops: CDR1 LGHNA, CDR2 YNFKEQ. The junction had 5 bases not matched to a gene; V was cut back by 4 bases and J by 5 bases. This CDR3 has 14 amino acids. In DNA form, the CDR3 reads TGTGCCAGCAGCCTGCGGGGGGGCGGGGAGACCCAGTACTTC. This sequence encodes CASSLRGGGETQYF.

CDR3: CASSRQGGPHLHNEQFF. In DNA form, the CDR3 reads TGTGCCAGCAGCCGCCAGGGAGGCCCCCACCTGCACAATGAGCAGTTCTTC. V gene TRBV5-8 combines with J gene TRBJ2-1; tentative D call: TRBD2 (6 bases). The CDR3 is 17 residues long. Germline V CDR1 and CDR2: SGHTS, YDEGEE. The germline V and J ends were trimmed by 4 bases and 5 bases, with 22 bases remaining between them.

The chain has TRBV20-1 and TRBJ2-4; 10 bases are shared with TRBD2. The CDR3 totals 17 residues. Germline CDR1 reads DFQATT; CDR2 reads SNEGSKA (reference sequence). V lost 3 bases and J lost 0; bases outside the gene matches: 8. The CDR3 sequence: CSARSGGGGQAKNIQYF. DNA for the CDR3: TGCAGTGCTAGGAGCGGGGGGGGCGGTCAAGCCAAAAACATTCAGTACTTC.

The CDR3 loop reads CSVSGGVNQPQHF. The CDR3, as DNA: TGCAGCGTTTCAGGAGGGGTAAATCAGCCCCAGCATTTT. The genes are TRBV29-1 and TRBJ1-5; TRBD1 is a possible D gene (5 bases). V was clipped by 5 bases and J by 4 bases, with 12 bases between them. This CDR3 contains 13 residues. Looked up from germline, CDR1 is SQVTM and CDR2 is ANQGSEA.

The gene calls are TRBV7-2 and TRBJ1-1; no clear D. This CDR3 contains 13 residues. In germline, CDR1 is SGHTA, CDR2 FQGNSA. The V and J ends lost 1 base and 4 bases respectively, with 7 bases between them. In DNA, the CDR3 is TGTGCCAGCAGCTTAGGGCCCGCCACTGAAGCTTTCTTT. This encodes CASSLGPATEAFF.

The V gene is TRBV3-1, the J gene TRBJ2-5, with 7 positions matching TRBD2. This CDR3 has 16 residues. Germline CDR1 is LGHDT and CDR2 is YNNKEL (reference sequence). V trimming: 5 bases; J trimming: 4 bases; junction bases outside the gene matches: 13. The CDR3 protein is CASSEGPGLRGETQYF. Here the CDR3 DNA reads TGTGCCAGCAGCGAGGGACCGGGACTACGAGGAGAGACCCAGTACTTC.

The rearrangement links TRBV6-6 to TRBJ2-7; unclear D gene. Per the germline V gene, CDR1 is MNHNY and CDR2 is SVGAGI (reference sequence). This CDR3 is built from 11 residues. V lost 6 bases and J lost 4, with 7 bases in between. For the CDR3, the DNA is TGTGCCAGCAGGGCCCTTTACGAGCAGTACTTC. Residues: CASRALYEQYF.

The V call is TRBV6-4, the J call TRBJ2-3; 7 nucleotides agree with TRBD2. The CDR3 totals 15 residues. Unmatched junction bases numbered 6, after V lost 6 bases and J lost 0 bases. CDR1 MRHNA and CDR2 SNTAGT come from the germline V gene. The CDR3 loop reads CASSPSGTSTDTQYF. The CDR3 nucleotides are TGTGCCAGCAGCCCTAGCGGTACAAGCACAGATACGCAGTATTTT.

The gene calls are TRBV29-1 and TRBJ1-1; D may be TRBD1 (5 bases). Trimming cost V 3 bases and J 4 bases, with 9 bases left between them. This CDR3 has 12 amino acids. Germline V gene sequence: CDR1 SQVTM, CDR2 ANQGSEA. The DNA of the CDR3 is TGCAGCGTTGAGAGGGGAGTCACTGAAGCTTTCTTT. Encoded protein: CSVERGVTEAFF. The full variable domain, its missing parts supplied by reference TRBV29-1 and TRBJ1-1, is SAVISQKPSRDICQRGTSLTIQCQVDSQVTMMFWYRQQPGQSLTLIATANQGSEATYESGFVIDKFPISRPNLTFSTLTVSNMSPEDSSIYLCSVERGVTEAFFGQGTRLTVV.

V usage is TRBV9 and J usage is TRBJ2-3; D remains unclear. The CDR3 is 13 residues long. V dropped 5 bases and J dropped 5 bases, with 12 bases sitting between them. CDR1 SGDLS and CDR2 YYNGEE come from the germline V gene. The CDR3 region has the DNA TGTGCCAGCAGTGAGGTAACTCGAGATACGCAGTATTTT. Translated: CASSEVTRDTQYF.

This clonotype was seen only once. The chain employs TRBV23-1 and TRBJ2-1; possible D gene TRBD1, 5 bases. TRBV23-1 is designated an ORF whose function remains uncertain. This CDR3 has 13 residues. V shed 1 base and J shed 15 bases, with 16 bases lying between them. For the CDR3, the DNA is TGCGCCAGCAGTCAATGGACCGACAGATTCGGGTTCTTC. It codes for CASSQWTDRFGFF.

This clonotype was seen a single time. This chain joins TRBV29-1 and TRBJ2-4; D may be TRBD1 (6 bases). With 3 bases removed from V and 12 bases from J, the gap between germline ends came to 12 bases. The CDR3 loop spans 11 amino acids. CDR1 SQVTM and CDR2 ANQGSEA come from the germline V gene. CDR3 protein: CSVEQGRSQYF. As DNA, the CDR3 is TGCAGCGTTGAGCAGGGGCGAAGTCAGTACTTC.

The V and J genes are TRBV2 and TRBJ2-7; 10 bases are shared with TRBD1. The CDR3 covers 15 residues. Germline loops: CDR1 SNHLY, CDR2 FYNNEI. J was trimmed by 7 bases and V by 5 bases; bases with no gene match: 11. CDR3 in amino acids: CASSTTGTGASEQYF. The CDR3 nucleotides are TGTGCCAGCAGTACTACCGGGACAGGGGCTTCTGAGCAGTACTTC.

The V and J genes are TRBV3-1 and TRBJ1-1; no clear D. The CDR3 covers 14 residues. V dropped 1 base and J dropped 14 bases, with 20 bases sitting between them. Germline V gene data show CDR1 as LGHDT and CDR2 as YNNKEL (reference sequence). This CDR3 reads CASSQVSSAPVGFF. The DNA of the CDR3 is TGTGCCAGCAGCCAAGTGAGTAGTGCCCCGGTCGGCTTCTTT.

This clonotype was detected once. J is TRBJ2-1 and V is TRBV5-6; TRBD2 aligns across 11 bases. V gave up 3 bases and J gave up 12 bases; unmatched junction bases: 14. CDR3 length: 16 amino acids. Germline V CDR1 and CDR2: SGHDT, YYEEEE. CDR3 loop: CASSSRLAGPSMRQFF. The CDR3 nucleotides read TGTGCCAGCAGCTCAAGACTAGCGGGGCCCTCAATGAGGCAGTTCTTC.

This chain uses TRBV25-1 with TRBJ2-1; either TRBD1 or TRBD2 may fit D (5 bases each). This CDR3 is built from 15 residues. The V end lost 3 bases, the J end lost 5 bases, and 14 bases lay between the germline ends. Germline CDR1 MGHDK, CDR2 SYGVNS. CDR3 bases: TGTGCCAGCAGTGAGTCAGGGCTGGGACACAATGAGCAGTTCTTC. Its protein is CASSESGLGHNEQFF.

V is TRBV20-1 and J is TRBJ2-1; a possible D gene is TRBD1 (6 bases). The CDR3 totals 13 residues. With 1 base removed from V and 10 bases from J, the gap between germline ends came to 14 bases. The V gene's germline CDR1 is DFQATT and CDR2 SNEGSKA (reference sequence). Here the CDR3 reads CSARGGRVLEQFF. CDR3 nucleotides: TGCAGTGCTAGAGGGGGGCGGGTCCTCGAGCAGTTCTTC.

The chain is built from TRBV3-1 and TRBJ1-4; 7 bases line up with TRBD1. V dropped 6 bases and J dropped 8; count of bases not matched to a gene: 9. Germline CDR1 LGHDT, CDR2 YNNKEL (reference sequence). CDR3 size: 14 residues. CDR3 coding DNA: TGTGCCAGCAGTTTTCGGGACAGAGGGGAAAAACTGTTTTTT. This sequence encodes CASSFRDRGEKLFF.

This clonotype was observed a single time. The DNA of the CDR3 is TGTGCCAGCAGCTTTGGGGGACAGGACAATCAGCCCCAGCATTTT. Its protein is CASSFGGQDNQPQHF. This chain connects TRBV5-4 to TRBJ1-5; 8 bases line up with TRBD1. The trim removed 2 bases at V and 3 bases at J, leaving 4 bases unmatched. The CDR3 loop spans 15 amino acids. CDR1 and CDR2 from the germline V gene are SGHNT and YYREEE (reference sequence).

The chain recombines TRBV6-2 or TRBV6-3 with TRBJ1-1; no definite D call. This CDR3 region has 13 residues. V lost 7 bases, J lost 0 bases, and 9 bases lay in between. From germline, CDR1 is MNHEY and CDR2 SVGEGT. CDR3 nucleotides: TGTGCCAGCAAGGACGGTATGAACACTGAAGCTTTCTTT. This encodes CASKDGMNTEAFF.

This chain links TRBV10-3 with TRBJ2-7; D gene uncertain. The CDR3 contains 14 residues. The germline V gene encodes CDR1 ENHRY and CDR2 SYGVKD. Trimming took 3 bases from V and 5 from J, leaving 14 bases between them. The CDR3: CAISESTTVDEQYF. The CDR3, as DNA: TGTGCCATCAGTGAAAGCACAACCGTGGACGAGCAGTACTTC.

This chain joins TRBV4-3 and TRBJ2-7, with D perhaps matching TRBD1 (5 bases). CDR1 and CDR2 (germline): LGHNA, YSLEER. Trimming removed 0 bases at V and 4 bases at J, with 13 bases between. The CDR3 spans 15 residues. The chain's CDR3 is CASSQDAAGRYEQYF. CDR3 DNA sequence: TGCGCCAGCAGCCAAGATGCGGCAGGGCGGTACGAGCAGTACTTC.

The chain combines TRBV19 with TRBJ2-1; the D gene is possibly TRBD1 (7 bases). Germline CDR1 is LNHDA and CDR2 is SQIVND (reference sequence). V was pared by 8 bases and J by 6 bases, with 20 bases between. The CDR3 is made up of 15 amino acids. In nucleotides, the CDR3 is TGTGCCAGTCGAGCAGACAGGGAGGTGGGCAATGAGCAGTTCTTC. This translates into CASRADREVGNEQFF.

J is TRBJ1-2 and V is TRBV20-1; D is possibly TRBD1 (6 bases). Germline lookup yields CDR1 DFQATT and CDR2 SNEGSKA (reference sequence). The CDR3 runs to 12 residues. The V end lost 6 bases, the J end lost 6 bases, and 14 bases lay between the germline ends. The CDR3 coding sequence is TGCAGTGCCACGCACAGGGCGGATGGCTACACCTTC. It codes for CSATHRADGYTF.

The chain has TRBV9 and TRBJ1-1, with TRBD1 matching over 11 bases. This CDR3 is 15 amino acids long. Germline V gene lookup returns CDR1 SGDLS and CDR2 YYNGEE. The junction had 6 bases not matched to a gene; V was cut back by 4 bases and J by 4 bases. In nucleotides, the CDR3 is TGTGCCAGCAGCTCGGACAGGGGGCCGGGCACTGAAGCTTTCTTT. Its protein product is CASSSDRGPGTEAFF. Variable domain in full (rest from reference TRBV9 and TRBJ1-1): DSGVTQTPKHLITATGQRVTLRCSPRSGDLSVYWYQQSLDQGLQFLIQYYNGEERAKGNILERFSAQQFPDLHSELNLSSLELGDSALYFCASSSDRGPGTEAFFGQGTRLTVV.